These 11 T cell receptor beta chains share one sample of origin, sequenced in a study of blood T cell repertoires in COVID-19 (dated by TCRdb to 2018 to 2020). The method was the immunoSEQ multiplex PCR assay. TCRdb took over this immuneACCESS table, retaining in-frame rearrangements with V and J assigned. Such tables are incomplete; in checked studies, under half of the missing clones stem from an unresolved V gene, and the remainder is unexplained. The sample table holds some 250,000 clones, of which approximately 87% were seen once. The ten largest clones take up approximately 12% of the sample. The sequencing input was peripheral blood. Receptor source: a woman aged 30 to 39 with COVID-19, enrolled during active disease.

The table lists this clone with a few counts. This chain links TRBV7-9 with TRBJ1-6; unclear D gene. Deletions cut 3 bases from V and 10 bases from J, with 10 bases between. Per germline, CDR1 SEHNR and CDR2 FQNEAQ (reference sequence). The CDR3 is made up of 13 amino acids. CDR3 protein: CASSLASWSPLHF. CDR3 coding DNA: TGTGCCAGCAGCTTGGCCAGTTGGTCACCCCTCCACTTT. The whole variable domain, remainder taken from reference TRBV7-9 and TRBJ1-6, is DTGVSQNPRHKITKRGQNVTFRCDPISEHNRLYWYRQTLGQGPEFLTYFQNEAQLEKSRLLSDRFSAERPKGSFSTLEIQRTEQGDSAMYLCASSLASWSPLHFGNGTRLTVT.

DNA for the CDR3: TGTGCCAGCAGCGCCGGACAGTATAATTCACCCCTCCACTTT. Amino acids: CASSAGQYNSPLHF. The chain uses TRBV7-9 and TRBJ1-6; maybe TRBD1 (6 bases). Looked up from germline, CDR1 is SEHNR and CDR2 is FQNEAQ (reference sequence). The CDR3 is 14 residues long. Trimming left V 5 bases short and J 4 bases short, with 9 bases between.

This chain uses TRBV15 with TRBJ1-2, with a tentative D call TRBD1 (6 bases). There are 14 residues in the CDR3. V lost 0 bases, J lost 4 bases, and 9 bases lay in between. The germline gives CDR1 LNHNV, CDR2 YYDKDF (reference sequence). The CDR3 DNA reads TGTGCCACCAGCAGAGATGGCAGGGGCTATGGCTACACCTTC. It codes for CATSRDGRGYGYTF.

The chain has TRBV11-2 and TRBJ1-5; 9 bases map to TRBD1. V was pared by 6 bases and J by 2 bases, with 8 bases of the junction left unmatched. The CDR3 length is 16 residues. Germline V gene lookup returns CDR1 SGHAT and CDR2 FQNNGV. In DNA, the CDR3 is TGTGCCAGCAGATCCCGGGACAGGGTTGGCAATCAGCCCCAGCATTTT. It specifies CASRSRDRVGNQPQHF.

V gene TRBV7-2 combines with J gene TRBJ2-3; tentative D call: TRBD2 (7 bases). With 5 bases removed from V and 4 bases from J, the gap between germline ends came to 13 bases. Germline lookup yields CDR1 SGHTA and CDR2 FQGNSA. This CDR3 spans 14 amino acids. The CDR3 nucleotides are TGTGCCAGCAGCGACGAGGGGGGGCCAGATACGCAGTATTTT. Translation: CASSDEGGPDTQYF.

For this clone: Other nucleotide sequences in the sample specify the same CDR3. The CDR3 protein is CASSFLGLQETQYF. The CDR3 DNA sequence: TGTGCCAGCAGTTTTCTTGGCCTCCAAGAGACCCAGTACTTC. The gene calls are TRBV27 and TRBJ2-5; D remains unclear. The CDR3 has 14 residues. Per the germline V gene, CDR1 is MNHEY and CDR2 is SMNVEV (reference sequence). V was trimmed by 3 bases and J by 1 base, leaving 9 bases between them.

The chain recombines TRBV11-2 with TRBJ2-3; 8 bases line up with TRBD2. CDR3 length: 15 amino acids. V trimming: 5 bases; J trimming: 0 bases; junction bases outside the gene matches: 4. The germline V gene encodes CDR1 SGHAT and CDR2 FQNNGV. CDR3 in amino acids: CASSPGLASTDTQYF. The CDR3 coding sequence is TGTGCCAGCAGCCCCGGACTAGCTAGCACAGATACGCAGTATTTT.

This clone occurred a few times. The V gene is TRBV7-6, the J gene TRBJ2-1; TRBD2 is a possible D gene (6 bases). CDR3 size: 17 residues. The V end lost 2 bases, the J end lost 0 bases, and 14 bases lay between the germline ends. The germline gives CDR1 SGHVS, CDR2 FNYEAQ. CDR3 residues: CASSLYHTGSSYNEQFF. DNA of the CDR3: TGTGCCAGCAGCTTATACCACACCGGGAGCTCCTACAATGAGCAGTTCTTC.

The CDR3 loop reads CASSLQGGTEAFF. The CDR3, as DNA: TGTGCCAGCAGCTTGCAGGGGGGCACTGAAGCTTTCTTT. The chain employs TRBV5-5 and TRBJ1-1, with 7 bases lining up with TRBD1. Germline trimming cut 1 base from V and 4 bases from J; bases unmatched to any gene: 1. The CDR3 covers 13 residues. Germline V lookup: CDR1 SGHKS, CDR2 YYEKEE (reference sequence). Complete variable domain (other parts from reference TRBV5-5 and TRBJ1-1): DAGVTQSPTHLIKTRGQQVTLRCSPISGHKSVSWYQQVLGQGPQFIFQYYEKEERGRGNFPDRFSARQFPNYSSELNVNALLLGDSALYLCASSLQGGTEAFFGQGTRLTVV.

The CDR3 here is CASSAGSGGGTDTQYF. The CDR3 nucleotides are TGTGCCAGTAGTGCTGGTAGCGGGGGCGGCACAGATACGCAGTATTTT. The rearrangement joins TRBV19 to TRBJ2-3, with TRBD2 matching over 9 bases. Germline lookup yields CDR1 LNHDA and CDR2 SQIVND (reference sequence). The trim removed 5 bases at V and 1 base at J, leaving 7 bases unmatched. The CDR3 has 16 amino acids.

The chain combines TRBV7-9 with TRBJ2-7; D gene ambiguous. Germline V gene data show CDR1 as SEHNR and CDR2 as FQNEAQ (reference sequence). This CDR3 region has 13 residues. The ends were cut back, 5 bases at V and 4 bases at J, with 12 bases in the middle. CDR3 residues: CASSPSDKYEQYF. The CDR3 region has the DNA TGTGCCAGCAGCCCGTCTGACAAATACGAGCAGTACTTC.